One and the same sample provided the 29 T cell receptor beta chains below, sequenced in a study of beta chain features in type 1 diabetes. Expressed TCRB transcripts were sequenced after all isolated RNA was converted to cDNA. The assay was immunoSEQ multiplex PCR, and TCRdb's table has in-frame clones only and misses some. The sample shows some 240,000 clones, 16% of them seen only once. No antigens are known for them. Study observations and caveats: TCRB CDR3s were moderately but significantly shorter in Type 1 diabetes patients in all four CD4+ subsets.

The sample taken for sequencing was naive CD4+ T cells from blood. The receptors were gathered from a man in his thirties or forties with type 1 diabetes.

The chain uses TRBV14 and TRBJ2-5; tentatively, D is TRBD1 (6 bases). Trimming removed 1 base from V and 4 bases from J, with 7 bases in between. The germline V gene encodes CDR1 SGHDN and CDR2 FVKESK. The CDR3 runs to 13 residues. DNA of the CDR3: TGTGCCAGCAGCCAAGGAGGGGGAGAGACCCAGTACTTC. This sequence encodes CASSQGGGETQYF. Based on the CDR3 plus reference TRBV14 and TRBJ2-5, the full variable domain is EAGVTQFPSHSVIEKGQTVTLRCDPISGHDNLYWYRRVMGKEIKFLLHFVKESKQDESGMPNNRFLAERTGGTYSTLKVQPAELEDSGVYFCASSQGGGETQYFGPGTRLLVL.

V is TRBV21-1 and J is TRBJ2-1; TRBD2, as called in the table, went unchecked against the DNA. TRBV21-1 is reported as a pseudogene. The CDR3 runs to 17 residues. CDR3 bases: TGTGCCAGCAGCGAACCCTCAGGAGGATGGAGGTTTAATGAGCAGTTCTTC. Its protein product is CASSEPSGGWRFNEQFF.

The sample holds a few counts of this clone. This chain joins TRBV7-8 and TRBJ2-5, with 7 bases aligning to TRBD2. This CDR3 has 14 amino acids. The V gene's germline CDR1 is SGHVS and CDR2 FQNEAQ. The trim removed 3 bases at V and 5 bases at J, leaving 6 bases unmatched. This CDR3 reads CASSLGTNRETQYF. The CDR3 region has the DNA TGTGCCAGCAGCTTGGGGACTAACCGTGAGACCCAGTACTTC.

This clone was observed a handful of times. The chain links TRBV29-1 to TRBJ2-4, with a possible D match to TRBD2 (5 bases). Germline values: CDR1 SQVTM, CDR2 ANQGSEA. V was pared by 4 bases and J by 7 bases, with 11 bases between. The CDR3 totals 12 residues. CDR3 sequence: CSVVRGDNIQYF. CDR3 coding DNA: TGCAGCGTTGTCCGGGGAGACAACATTCAGTACTTC.

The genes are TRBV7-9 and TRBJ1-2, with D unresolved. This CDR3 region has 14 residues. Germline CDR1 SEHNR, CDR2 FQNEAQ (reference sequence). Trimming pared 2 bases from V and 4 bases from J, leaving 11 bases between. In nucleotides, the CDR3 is TGTGCCAGCAGCTTACAAAGCATGAGCTATGGCTACACCTTC. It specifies CASSLQSMSYGYTF.

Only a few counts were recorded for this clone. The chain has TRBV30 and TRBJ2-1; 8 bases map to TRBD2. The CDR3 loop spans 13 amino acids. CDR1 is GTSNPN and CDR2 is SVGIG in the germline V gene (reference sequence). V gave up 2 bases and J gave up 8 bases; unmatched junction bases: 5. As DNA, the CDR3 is TGTGCCTGGAGTAAAGGACTAGCATATGAGCAGTTCTTC. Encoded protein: CAWSKGLAYEQFF.

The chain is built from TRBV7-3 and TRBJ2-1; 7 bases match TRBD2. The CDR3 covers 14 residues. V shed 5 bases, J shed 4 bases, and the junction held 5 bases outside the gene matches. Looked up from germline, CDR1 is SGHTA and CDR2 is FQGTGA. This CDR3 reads CASSQSGKYNEQFF. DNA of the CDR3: TGTGCCAGCAGCCAGAGCGGGAAGTACAATGAGCAGTTCTTC.

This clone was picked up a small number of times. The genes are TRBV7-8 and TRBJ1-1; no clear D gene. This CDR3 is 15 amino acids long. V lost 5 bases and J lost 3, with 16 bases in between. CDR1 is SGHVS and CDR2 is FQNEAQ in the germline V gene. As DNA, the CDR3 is TGTGCCAGCAGCCTTCGCGGAGCAGGTCACACTGAAGCTTTCTTT. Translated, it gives CASSLRGAGHTEAFF.

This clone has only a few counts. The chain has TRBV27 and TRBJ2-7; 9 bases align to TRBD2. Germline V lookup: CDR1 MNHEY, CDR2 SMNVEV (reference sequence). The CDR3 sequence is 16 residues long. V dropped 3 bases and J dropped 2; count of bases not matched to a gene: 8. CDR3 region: CASSFLLAGIPYEQYF. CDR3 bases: TGTGCCAGCAGTTTCCTCCTAGCGGGGATTCCCTACGAGCAGTACTTC.

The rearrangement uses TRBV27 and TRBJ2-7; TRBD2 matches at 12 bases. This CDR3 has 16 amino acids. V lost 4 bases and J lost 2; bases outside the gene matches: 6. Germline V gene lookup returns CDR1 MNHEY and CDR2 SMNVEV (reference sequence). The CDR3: CASSSSRLAGAYEQYF. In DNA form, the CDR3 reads TGTGCCAGCAGTTCGAGTCGACTAGCGGGAGCCTACGAGCAGTACTTC.

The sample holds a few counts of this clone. The CDR3 loop is CASSLQGSTDTQYF. The CDR3 DNA is TGCGCCAGCAGCTTGCAGGGGAGCACAGATACGCAGTATTTT. V usage is TRBV5-1 and J usage is TRBJ2-3, with D possibly being TRBD1 (6 bases). The CDR3 loop spans 14 amino acids. Germline assignment: CDR1 SGHRS and CDR2 YFSETQ. Between the trimmed V and J ends, which lost 1 base and 0 bases, there was a span of 6 bases.

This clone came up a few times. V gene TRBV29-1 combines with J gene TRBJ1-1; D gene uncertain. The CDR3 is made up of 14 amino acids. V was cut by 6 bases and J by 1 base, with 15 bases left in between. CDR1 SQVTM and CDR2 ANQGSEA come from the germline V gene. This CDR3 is CSVAASPENTEAFF. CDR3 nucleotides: TGCAGCGTGGCGGCGTCGCCGGAGAACACTGAAGCTTTCTTT. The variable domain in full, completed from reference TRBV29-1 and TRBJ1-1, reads SAVISQKPSRDICQRGTSLTIQCQVDSQVTMMFWYRQQPGQSLTLIATANQGSEATYESGFVIDKFPISRPNLTFSTLTVSNMSPEDSSIYLCSVAASPENTEAFFGQGTRLTVV.

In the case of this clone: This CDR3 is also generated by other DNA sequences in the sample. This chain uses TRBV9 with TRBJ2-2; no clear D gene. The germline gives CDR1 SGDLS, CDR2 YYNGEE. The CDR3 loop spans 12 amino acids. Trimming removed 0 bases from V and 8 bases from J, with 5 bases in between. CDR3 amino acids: CASSVVAGELFF. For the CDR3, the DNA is TGTGCCAGCAGCGTAGTTGCGGGGGAGCTGTTTTTT. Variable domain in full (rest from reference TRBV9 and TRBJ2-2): DSGVTQTPKHLITATGQRVTLRCSPRSGDLSVYWYQQSLDQGLQFLIQYYNGEERAKGNILERFSAQQFPDLHSELNLSSLELGDSALYFCASSVVAGELFFGEGSRLTVL.

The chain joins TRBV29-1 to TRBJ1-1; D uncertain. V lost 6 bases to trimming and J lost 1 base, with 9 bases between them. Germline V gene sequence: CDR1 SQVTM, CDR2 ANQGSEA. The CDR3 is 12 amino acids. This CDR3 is CSVGSRNTEAFF. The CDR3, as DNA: TGCAGCGTAGGGAGTAGGAACACTGAAGCTTTCTTT.

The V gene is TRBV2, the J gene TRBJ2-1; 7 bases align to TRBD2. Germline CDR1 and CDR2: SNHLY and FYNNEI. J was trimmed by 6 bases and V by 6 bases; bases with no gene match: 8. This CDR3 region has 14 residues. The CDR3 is CASRPGGGTNEQFF. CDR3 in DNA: TGTGCCAGCAGGCCGGGAGGAGGGACCAATGAGCAGTTCTTC.

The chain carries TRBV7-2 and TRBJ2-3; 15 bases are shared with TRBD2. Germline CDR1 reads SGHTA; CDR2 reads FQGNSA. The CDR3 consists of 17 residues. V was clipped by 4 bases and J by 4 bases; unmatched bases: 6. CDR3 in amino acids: CASSSGLAGGPSDTQYF. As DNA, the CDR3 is TGTGCCAGCAGCTCCGGACTAGCGGGAGGGCCGTCAGATACGCAGTATTTT.

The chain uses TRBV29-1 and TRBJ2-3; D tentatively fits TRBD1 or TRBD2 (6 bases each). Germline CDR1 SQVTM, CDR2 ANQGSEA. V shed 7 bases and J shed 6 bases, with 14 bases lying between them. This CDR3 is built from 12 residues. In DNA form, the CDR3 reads TGCAGCGCTAAGGGGGGAGCCGATACGCAGTATTTT. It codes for CSAKGGADTQYF.

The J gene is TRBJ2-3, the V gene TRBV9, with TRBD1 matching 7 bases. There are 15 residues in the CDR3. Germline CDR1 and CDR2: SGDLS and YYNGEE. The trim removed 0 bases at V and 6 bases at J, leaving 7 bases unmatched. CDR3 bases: TGTGCCAGCAGCGTAGGAGGGGGCGCAACCGATACGCAGTATTTT. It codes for CASSVGGGATDTQYF.

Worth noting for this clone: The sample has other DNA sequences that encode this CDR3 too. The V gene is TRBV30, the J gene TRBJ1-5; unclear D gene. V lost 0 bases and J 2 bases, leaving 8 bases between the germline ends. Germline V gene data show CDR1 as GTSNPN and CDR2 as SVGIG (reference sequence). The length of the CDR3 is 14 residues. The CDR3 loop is CAWSVRAGNQPQHF. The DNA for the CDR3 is TGTGCCTGGAGTGTGAGGGCTGGCAATCAGCCCCAGCATTTT. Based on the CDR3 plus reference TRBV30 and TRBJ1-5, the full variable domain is SQTIHQWPATLVQPVGSPLSLECTVEGTSNPNLYWYRQAAGRGLQLLFYSVGIGQISSEVPQNLSASRPQDRQFILSSKKLLLSDSGFYLCAWSVRAGNQPQHFGDGTRLSIL.

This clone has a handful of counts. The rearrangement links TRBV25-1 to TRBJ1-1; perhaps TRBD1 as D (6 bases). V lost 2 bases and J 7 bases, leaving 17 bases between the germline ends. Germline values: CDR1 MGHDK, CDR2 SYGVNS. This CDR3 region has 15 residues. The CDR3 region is CASSEGWRGADEAFF. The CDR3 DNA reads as TGTGCCAGCAGTGAAGGTTGGCGGGGGGCTGATGAAGCTTTCTTT.

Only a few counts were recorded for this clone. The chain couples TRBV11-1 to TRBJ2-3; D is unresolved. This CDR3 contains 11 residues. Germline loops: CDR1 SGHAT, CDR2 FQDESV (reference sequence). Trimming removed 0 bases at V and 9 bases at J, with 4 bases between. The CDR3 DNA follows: TGTGCCAGCAGCTTAGCGAGGACGCAGTATTTT. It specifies CASSLARTQYF.

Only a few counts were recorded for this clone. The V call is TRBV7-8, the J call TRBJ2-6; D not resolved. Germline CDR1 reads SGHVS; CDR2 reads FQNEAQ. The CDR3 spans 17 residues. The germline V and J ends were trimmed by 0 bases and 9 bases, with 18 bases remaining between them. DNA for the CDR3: TGTGCCAGCAGCTTAGCCTCACGACCAGGACCCTACAACGTCCTGACTTTC. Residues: CASSLASRPGPYNVLTF.

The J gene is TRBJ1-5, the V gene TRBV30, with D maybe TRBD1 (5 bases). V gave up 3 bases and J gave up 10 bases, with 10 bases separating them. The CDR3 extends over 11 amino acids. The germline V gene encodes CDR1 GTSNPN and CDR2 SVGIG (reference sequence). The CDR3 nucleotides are TGTGCCTGGAGCTCCGGGGGACCCCAGCATTTT. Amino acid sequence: CAWSSGGPQHF. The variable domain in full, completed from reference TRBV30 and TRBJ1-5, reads SQTIHQWPATLVQPVGSPLSLECTVEGTSNPNLYWYRQAAGRGLQLLFYSVGIGQISSEVPQNLSASRPQDRQFILSSKKLLLSDSGFYLCAWSSGGPQHFGDGTRLSIL.

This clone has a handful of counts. CDR3 protein: CAWRPPGANYGYTF. CDR3 DNA sequence: TGTGCCTGGAGGCCCCCGGGGGCAAACTATGGCTACACCTTC. V and J are TRBV30 and TRBJ1-2, with TRBD1 as a possible D gene (6 bases). Looked up from germline, CDR1 is GTSNPN and CDR2 is SVGIG (reference sequence). CDR3 length equals 14 residues. With 3 bases removed from V and 2 bases from J, the gap between germline ends came to 13 bases. The entire variable domain, with the rest obtained from reference TRBV30 and TRBJ1-2, is as follows: SQTIHQWPATLVQPVGSPLSLECTVEGTSNPNLYWYRQAAGRGLQLLFYSVGIGQISSEVPQNLSASRPQDRQFILSSKKLLLSDSGFYLCAWRPPGANYGYTFGSGTRLTVV.

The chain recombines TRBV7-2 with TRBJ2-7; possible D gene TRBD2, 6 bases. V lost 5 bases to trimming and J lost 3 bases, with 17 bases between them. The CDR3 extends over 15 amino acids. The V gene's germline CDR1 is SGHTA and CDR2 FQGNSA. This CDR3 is CASSTRTGSGYEQYF. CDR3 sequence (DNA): TGTGCCAGCAGCACGAGAACGGGTAGCGGCTACGAGCAGTACTTC.

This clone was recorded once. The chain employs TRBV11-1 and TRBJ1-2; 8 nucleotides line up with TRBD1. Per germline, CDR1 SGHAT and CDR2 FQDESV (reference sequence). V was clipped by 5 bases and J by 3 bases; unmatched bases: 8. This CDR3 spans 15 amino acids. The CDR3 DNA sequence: TGTGCCAGCAGCGTCAGGGGGCGCGGTGACTATGGCTACACCTTC. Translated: CASSVRGRGDYGYTF.

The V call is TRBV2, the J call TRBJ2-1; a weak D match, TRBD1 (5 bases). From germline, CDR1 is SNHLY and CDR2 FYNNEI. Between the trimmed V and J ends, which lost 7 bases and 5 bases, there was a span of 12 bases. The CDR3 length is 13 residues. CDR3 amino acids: CASISTDDNEQFF. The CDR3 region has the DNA TGTGCCAGCATATCGACAGATGACAATGAGCAGTTCTTC.

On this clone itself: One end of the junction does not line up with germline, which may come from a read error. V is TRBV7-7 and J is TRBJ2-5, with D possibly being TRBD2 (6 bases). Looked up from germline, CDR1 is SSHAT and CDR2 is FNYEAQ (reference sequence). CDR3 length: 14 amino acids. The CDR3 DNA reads TGTGCTAGCAGCCAACATAGCGGTCAAGAGACCCAGTACTTC. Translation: CASSQHSGQETQYF.

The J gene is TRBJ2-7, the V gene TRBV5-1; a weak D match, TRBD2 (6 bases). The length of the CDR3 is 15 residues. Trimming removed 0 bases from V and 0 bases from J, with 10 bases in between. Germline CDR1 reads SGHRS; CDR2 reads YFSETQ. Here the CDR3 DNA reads TGCGCCAGCAGCTTGGATGACGGGAGCTCCTACGAGCAGTACTTC. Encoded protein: CASSLDDGSSYEQYF.